The 13 T cell receptor beta chains listed next were all sequenced from one sample in a study of early T cells in non-severe SARS-CoV-2 infection. TCRdb reanalysed the 5' RACE reads using MiXCR and keeps one entry per CDR3 protein. This table has 60,000 to 75,000 distinct CDR3 sequences, about 11% appearing once. Specimen: whole blood. These receptors were collected from an adult who was a healthcare worker with PCR-confirmed SARS-CoV-2 infection or an uninfected control (not recorded which).

This clonotype was picked up many times. J is TRBJ2-3 and V is TRBV7-9, with D perhaps matching TRBD2 (5 bases). CDR3 size: 13 residues. V was clipped by 5 bases and J by 2 bases, with 8 bases between them. Germline V CDR1 and CDR2: SEHNR, FQNEAQ (reference sequence). DNA of the CDR3: TGTGCCAGCAGCCCGGAGGTCACAGATACGCAGTATTTT. Translating it yields CASSPEVTDTQYF. Full variable domain (missing parts from reference TRBV7-9 and TRBJ2-3): DTGVSQNPRHKITKRGQNVTFRCDPISEHNRLYWYRQTLGQGPEFLTYFQNEAQLEKSRLLSDRFSAERPKGSFSTLEIQRTEQGDSAMYLCASSPEVTDTQYFGPGTRLTVL.

V usage is TRBV5-5 and J usage is TRBJ1-1; 8 nucleotides agree with TRBD1. V lost 3 bases to trimming and J lost 1 base; unmatched junction nucleotides: 5. CDR1 is SGHKS, CDR2 YYEKEE, per germline (reference sequence). CDR3 length equals 15 residues. DNA of the CDR3: TGTGCCAGCAGCTCCCAGGGGGCGGCGAACACTGAAGCTTTCTTT. Its protein is CASSSQGAANTEAFF.

This clonotype was found many times. The chain uses TRBV2 and TRBJ2-7; D possibly corresponds to TRBD2 (6 bases). CDR3 size: 13 residues. Trimming took 7 bases from V and 2 from J, leaving 12 bases between them. Germline CDR1 is SNHLY and CDR2 is FYNNEI. CDR3 loop: CASTQGLTYEQYF. The CDR3 DNA is TGTGCCAGCACCCAGGGACTGACCTACGAGCAGTACTTC.

This clonotype was seen ten or more times. The gene calls are TRBV10-3 and TRBJ2-3; TRBD2 aligns across 13 bases. Per germline, CDR1 ENHRY and CDR2 SYGVKD. V trimming: 4 bases; J trimming: 1 base; junction bases outside the gene matches: 2. The CDR3 spans 16 residues. The CDR3 loop is CAISATSGRGTDTQYF. CDR3 DNA: TGTGCCATCAGTGCCACTAGCGGGAGGGGCACAGATACGCAGTATTTT.

This clonotype was detected a few times. The chain combines TRBV2 with TRBJ2-1, with D perhaps matching TRBD2 (6 bases). Between the trimmed V and J ends, which lost 6 bases and 7 bases, there was a span of 13 bases. CDR1 SNHLY and CDR2 FYNNEI come from the germline V gene. The CDR3 has 13 amino acids. The CDR3 bases are TGTGCCAGCAGATGGGGAGGAGGGAATGAGCAGTTCTTC. Translation gives CASRWGGGNEQFF.

This clonotype has ten or more counts. The chain joins TRBV4-1 to TRBJ1-5; D uncertain. The germline V gene encodes CDR1 MGHRA and CDR2 YSYEKL. The CDR3 extends over 15 amino acids. With 0 bases removed from V and 7 bases from J, the gap between germline ends came to 13 bases. CDR3 coding DNA: TGCGCCAGCAGCCAAGAGCGCGGAATTAGCCAGCCCCAGCATTTT. It specifies CASSQERGISQPQHF.

This clonotype showed up just once. V and J are TRBV20-1 and TRBJ2-3; 7 nucleotides match TRBD2. Germline values: CDR1 DFQATT, CDR2 SNEGSKA (reference sequence). Unmatched junction bases numbered 6, after V lost 5 bases and J lost 1 base. This CDR3 has 14 residues. CDR3 in DNA: TGCAGTGCTCCCCGGGAGGACGGCACAGATACGCAGTATTTT. Protein sequence: CSAPREDGTDTQYF.

The J gene is TRBJ2-7, the V gene TRBV7-9; D unclear. Germline values: CDR1 SEHNR, CDR2 FQNEAQ (reference sequence). The CDR3 is 14 residues long. Trimming cost V 5 bases and J 2 bases, with 13 bases left between them. CDR3 DNA: TGTGCCAGCAGCCCTTTACGAGTTCCCTACGAGCAGTACTTC. It specifies CASSPLRVPYEQYF.

In nucleotides, the CDR3 is TGTGCCAGCAGCTCACCCCAGGGGGTCACTGGCACAGATACGCAGTATTTT. It yields the protein CASSSPQGVTGTDTQYF. The chain couples TRBV5-4 to TRBJ2-3; TRBD1 matches at 7 bases. Trimming cost V 3 bases and J 1 base; bases outside gene matches: 11. The germline CDR1 and CDR2 sequences are SGHNT and YYREEE (reference sequence). This CDR3 has 17 amino acids.

This clonotype was seen once. A read error may explain this, as a much larger clone is one base away. The V call is TRBV3-1, the J call TRBJ2-7, with D possibly called TRBD1 or TRBD2 (5 bases each). V gave up 4 bases and J gave up 3 bases, with 16 bases separating them. Germline CDR1 reads LGHDT; CDR2 reads YNNKEL (reference sequence). The CDR3 is 15 amino acids. CDR3 in amino acids: CASSPRVGPYYEQYF. CDR3 in DNA: TGTGCCAGCAGCCCCAGAGTGGGACCTTACTACGAGCAGTACTTC.

CDR3 nucleotides: TGTGCCAGTAGTATAGCGTTGGACAAGTCCTATGGCTACACCTTC. Its protein is CASSIALDKSYGYTF. The genes are TRBV19 and TRBJ1-2; D may be TRBD1 (5 bases). The CDR3 consists of 15 residues. Germline-derived CDR1 and CDR2 are LNHDA and SQIVND (reference sequence). V lost 1 base and J 4 bases, leaving 13 bases between the germline ends.

This clonotype was seen only a few times. An end of the junction differs from the germline gene, which may be a read error. V and J are TRBV6-1 and TRBJ2-7, with D possibly TRBD1 on 5 matching bases. Germline-derived CDR1 and CDR2 are MNHNS and SASEGT. The CDR3 runs to 13 residues. For the CDR3, the DNA is TGTGCCAGCAGTGAAGCGTACTTGCAGGGCGAAAACTTC. Translation gives CASSEAYLQGENF.

This clonotype came up many times. This rearrangement joins TRBV5-4 to TRBJ2-3; D is perhaps TRBD2 (7 bases). V was cut by 8 bases and J by 4 bases, with 17 bases left in between. Germline V gene lookup returns CDR1 SGHNT and CDR2 YYREEE (reference sequence). The CDR3 sequence is 14 residues long. Here the CDR3 DNA reads TGTGCCAGTGGGTACGGGGGGCGCTCAGATACGCAGTATTTT. This gives the protein CASGYGGRSDTQYF. The whole variable domain, filled in from reference TRBV5-4 and TRBJ2-3, reads ETGVTQSPTHLIKTRGQQVTLRCSSQSGHNTVSWYQQALGQGPQFIFQYYREEENGRGNFPPRFSGLQFPNYSSELNVNALELDDSALYLCASGYGGRSDTQYFGPGTRLTVL.